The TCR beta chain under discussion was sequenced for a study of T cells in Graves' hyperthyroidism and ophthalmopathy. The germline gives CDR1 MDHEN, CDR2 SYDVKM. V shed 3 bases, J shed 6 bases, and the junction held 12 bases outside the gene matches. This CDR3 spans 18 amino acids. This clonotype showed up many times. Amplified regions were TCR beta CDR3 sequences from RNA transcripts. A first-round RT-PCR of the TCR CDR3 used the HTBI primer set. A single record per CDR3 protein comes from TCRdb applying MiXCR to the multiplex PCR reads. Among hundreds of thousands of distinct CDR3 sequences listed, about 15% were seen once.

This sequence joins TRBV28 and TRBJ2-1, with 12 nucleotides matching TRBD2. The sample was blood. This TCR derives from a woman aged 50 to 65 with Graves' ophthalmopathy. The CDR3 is CASSLTSGSSRLVNEQFF. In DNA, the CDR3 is TGTGCCAGCAGTTTGACTAGCGGGAGTAGTAGGTTGGTCAATGAGCAGTTCTTC.